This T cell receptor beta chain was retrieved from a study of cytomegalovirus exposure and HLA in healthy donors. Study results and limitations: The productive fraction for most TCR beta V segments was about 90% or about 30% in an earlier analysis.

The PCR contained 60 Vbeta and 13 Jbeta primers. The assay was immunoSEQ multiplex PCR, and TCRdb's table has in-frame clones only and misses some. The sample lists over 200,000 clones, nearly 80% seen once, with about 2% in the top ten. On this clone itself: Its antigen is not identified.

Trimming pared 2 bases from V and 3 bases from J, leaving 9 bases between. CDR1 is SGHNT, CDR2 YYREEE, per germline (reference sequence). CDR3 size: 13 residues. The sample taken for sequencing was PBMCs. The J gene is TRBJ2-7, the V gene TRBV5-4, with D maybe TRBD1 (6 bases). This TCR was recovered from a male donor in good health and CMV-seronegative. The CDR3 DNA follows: TGTGCCAGCAGCTTTAAAGGGGGCTACGAGCAGTACTTC. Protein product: CASSFKGGYEQYF.